A single sample is the source of the 22 T cell receptor beta chains below, sequenced in a study of blood T cell repertoires in COVID-19. Clones were sequenced by immunoSEQ multiplex PCR, and TCRdb holds only the in-frame ones, with some missing. The sample includes 110,000 or so clones, roughly 84% seen only once; the top ten take around 8%. The sample was peripheral blood. Every receptor here comes from a woman between 40 and 55 years old with acute or convalescent COVID-19.

This chain connects TRBV7-2 to TRBJ1-1; 7 nucleotides align to TRBD1. Germline CDR1 reads SGHTA; CDR2 reads FQGNSA. Trimming cost V 2 bases and J 1 base; bases outside gene matches: 1. This CDR3 spans 14 amino acids. Here the CDR3 DNA reads TGTGCCAGCAGCTTAACAGGGGAGAACACTGAAGCTTTCTTT. Protein: CASSLTGENTEAFF.

This chain connects TRBV4-1 to TRBJ2-1, with TRBD2 matching over 13 bases. V lost 0 bases to trimming and J lost 6 bases; unmatched junction nucleotides: 5. Germline V gene sequence: CDR1 MGHRA, CDR2 YSYEKL. The CDR3 covers 17 residues. CDR3 sequence (DNA): TGCGCCAGCAGCCAAGACTTACTAGCGGGGGGGCTCAATGAGCAGTTCTTC. As protein: CASSQDLLAGGLNEQFF.

The chain carries TRBV6-2 or TRBV6-3 and TRBJ2-1; TRBD2 matches 11 bases. Germline CDR1 MNHEY, CDR2 SVGEGT. The CDR3 sequence is 14 residues long. J was trimmed by 7 bases and V by 5 bases; bases with no gene match: 4. This chain's CDR3 is CASSTSGGSNEQFF. In nucleotides, the CDR3 is TGTGCCAGCAGTACTAGCGGGGGATCGAATGAGCAGTTCTTC.

This chain joins TRBV4-1 and TRBJ2-5; D may be TRBD1 (5 bases). The CDR3 covers 14 residues. CDR1 MGHRA and CDR2 YSYEKL come from the germline V gene. Between the trimmed V and J ends, which lost 6 bases and 4 bases, there was a span of 15 bases. CDR3 loop: CASSLQEMGETQYF. The CDR3 DNA reads as TGCGCCAGCAGTCTACAGGAGATGGGAGAGACCCAGTACTTC.

The chain employs TRBV10-3 and TRBJ1-6, with D possibly TRBD1 on 6 matching bases. This CDR3 is 14 amino acids long. Trimming removed 7 bases at V and 6 bases at J, with 13 bases between. Germline V CDR1 and CDR2: ENHRY, SYGVKD. Here the CDR3 reads CAITQDSGNSPLHF. CDR3 nucleotides: TGTGCCATCACCCAGGACAGTGGTAATTCACCCCTCCACTTT.

The gene calls are TRBV10-2 and TRBJ2-1, with unresolved D. Trimming pared 0 bases from V and 4 bases from J, leaving 7 bases between. This CDR3 contains 14 residues. The germline CDR1 and CDR2 sequences are WSHSY and SAAADI. The CDR3 sequence: CASSESNEYNEQFF. The CDR3 nucleotides read TGCGCCAGCAGTGAGTCGAACGAGTACAATGAGCAGTTCTTC.

The chain is built from TRBV7-2 and TRBJ1-5; 7 bases are a match to TRBD1. The CDR3 has 16 residues. Trimming took 5 bases from V and 7 from J; bases not matched to a gene: 14. The V gene's germline CDR1 is SGHTA and CDR2 FQGNSA. CDR3 sequence reads: CASSEDRIVLSQPQHF. The CDR3 nucleotides are TGTGCCAGCAGCGAGGACAGGATTGTGTTAAGCCAGCCCCAGCATTTT.

V is TRBV7-9 and J is TRBJ1-3; D gene uncertain. V dropped 6 bases and J dropped 0 bases, with 9 bases sitting between them. This CDR3 is built from 14 residues. CDR1 is SEHNR, CDR2 FQNEAQ, per germline (reference sequence). The DNA for the CDR3 is TGTGCCAGCAGTCCCACACCCTCTGGAAACACCATATATTTT. It encodes CASSPTPSGNTIYF.

This chain uses TRBV4-3 with TRBJ2-7; D not resolved. Germline V gene sequence: CDR1 LGHNA, CDR2 YSLEER. CDR3 length: 11 residues. V was clipped by 5 bases and J by 6 bases, with 8 bases between them. CDR3 amino acids: CASSDSGEQYF. The CDR3 bases are TGCGCCAGCAGCGACTCGGGCGAGCAGTACTTC.

This clone has a handful of counts. The chain recombines TRBV19 with TRBJ1-4; tentatively, D is TRBD1 (5 bases). The CDR3 loop spans 13 amino acids. Germline V lookup: CDR1 LNHDA, CDR2 SQIVND (reference sequence). V was cut by 9 bases and J by 6 bases, with 14 bases left in between. The CDR3 loop reads CASTGGKDEKLFF. CDR3 bases: TGTGCCAGCACGGGGGGAAAGGATGAAAAACTGTTTTTT.

The chain employs TRBV7-2 and TRBJ2-1; D may be TRBD2 (5 bases). V lost 1 base and J 4 bases, leaving 8 bases between the germline ends. This CDR3 region has 14 residues. Germline CDR1 SGHTA, CDR2 FQGNSA. The DNA of the CDR3 is TGTGCCAGCAGCTTAGACCGGGGTTACAATGAGCAGTTCTTC. This translates into CASSLDRGYNEQFF.

This clone was recorded a few times. The CDR3 DNA follows: TGTGCCAGCAGTTTATCAACAGGGAGGGCTAGAGATGAAGCTTTCTTT. Amino acids: CASSLSTGRARDEAFF. V is TRBV27 and J is TRBJ1-1, with D perhaps matching TRBD1 (6 bases). V shed 0 bases and J shed 7 bases, with 18 bases lying between them. CDR3 size: 16 residues. Germline V gene sequence: CDR1 MNHEY, CDR2 SMNVEV (reference sequence).

The DNA for the CDR3 is TGTGCCACCTTAGGTGACAGGGGTACTGAGCAGTTCTTC. This codes for CATLGDRGTEQFF. V is TRBV6-6 and J is TRBJ2-1; the match to TRBD1 covers 8 bases. Germline V CDR1 and CDR2: MNHNY, SVGAGI (reference sequence). The CDR3 is 13 amino acids. The J segment lost 9 bases and the V segment lost 10 bases, leaving 11 bases of the junction unmatched.

In nucleotides, the CDR3 is TGTGCCAGCAGCGTAGATGGGACTAGGGAACCAAACGAGCAGTTCTTC. It codes for CASSVDGTREPNEQFF. The chain links TRBV9 to TRBJ2-1; the match to TRBD2 covers 8 bases. Germline CDR1 and CDR2: SGDLS and YYNGEE. J was trimmed by 10 bases and V by 0 bases; bases with no gene match: 12. This CDR3 region has 16 residues.

The chain recombines TRBV2 with TRBJ2-1; 9 positions agree with TRBD1. V gave up 9 bases and J gave up 6 bases; unmatched junction bases: 18. The CDR3 contains 17 residues. Germline CDR1 reads SNHLY; CDR2 reads FYNNEI. CDR3 region: CARRGQGTSGFSNEQFF. In nucleotides, the CDR3 is TGTGCCAGAAGGGGACAGGGTACTAGTGGGTTTTCCAATGAGCAGTTCTTC.

A single count supports this clone. The chain is built from TRBV30 and TRBJ2-7; D unclear. Trimming took off 0 bases at V and 5 bases at J, with 5 bases between the two ends. CDR1 is GTSNPN, CDR2 SVGIG, per germline (reference sequence). This CDR3 has 11 amino acids. In DNA, the CDR3 is TGTGCCTGGAGTGTAGAGGACGAGCAGTACTTC. This codes for CAWSVEDEQYF.

CDR3 DNA sequence: TGTGCCAGCAGCTTGGTCTTTTCTCACACTGAAGCTTTCTTT. Its protein product is CASSLVFSHTEAFF. The chain employs TRBV5-5 and TRBJ1-1; no reliable D call. Germline CDR1 and CDR2: SGHKS and YYEKEE (reference sequence). The CDR3 runs to 14 residues. Trimming removed 0 bases at V and 3 bases at J, with 9 bases between.

This clone was seen just once. The chain uses TRBV27 and TRBJ1-4; D is uncertain. Germline CDR1 and CDR2: MNHEY and SMNVEV (reference sequence). The CDR3 is 14 amino acids. V was cut by 6 bases and J by 5 bases, with 13 bases left in between. The CDR3 region is CASRPWSPNEKLFF. The CDR3 nucleotides read TGTGCCAGCAGACCCTGGAGCCCCAATGAAAAACTGTTTTTT.

The chain combines TRBV5-1 with TRBJ2-3; 7 nucleotides match TRBD1. The CDR3 consists of 15 residues. The V gene end was trimmed by 4 bases and the J gene end by 2 bases; junction bases not matched to a gene: 7. Looked up from germline, CDR1 is SGHRS and CDR2 is YFSETQ. CDR3 sequence reads: CASSPTGDNTDTQYF. The CDR3 region has the DNA TGCGCCAGCAGCCCTACAGGGGACAACACAGATACGCAGTATTTT.

The CDR3 loop is CASQKLEGASTDTQYF. The CDR3 region has the DNA TGTGCCAGCCAAAAACTTGAGGGGGCAAGCACAGATACGCAGTATTTT. The chain couples TRBV2 to TRBJ2-3; 7 bases line up with TRBD1. This CDR3 is built from 16 residues. Germline V CDR1 and CDR2: SNHLY, FYNNEI. The trim removed 8 bases at V and 0 bases at J, leaving 11 bases unmatched.

This chain links TRBV19 with TRBJ2-3, with 13 bases matching TRBD2. Germline V gene sequence: CDR1 LNHDA, CDR2 SQIVND (reference sequence). V shed 4 bases, J shed 0 bases, and the junction held 7 bases outside the gene matches. The CDR3 covers 18 residues. Here the CDR3 reads CASSRTSGGVPSTDTQYF. The DNA for the CDR3 is TGTGCCAGTAGTAGGACTAGCGGGGGCGTTCCTAGCACAGATACGCAGTATTTT.

This clone was seen once. CDR3 protein: CASSRTTGGANSGNTIYF. The CDR3 region has the DNA TGTGCCAGCAGCCGAACGACAGGCGGTGCTAACTCTGGAAACACCATATATTTT. The chain uses TRBV3-1 (or the pseudogene TRBV3-2) and TRBJ1-3; D might be TRBD1 (6 bases). V lost 4 bases to trimming and J lost 0 bases, with 19 bases between them. CDR1 and CDR2 from the germline V gene are LGHDT and YNNKEL (reference sequence). The CDR3 is made up of 18 amino acids.